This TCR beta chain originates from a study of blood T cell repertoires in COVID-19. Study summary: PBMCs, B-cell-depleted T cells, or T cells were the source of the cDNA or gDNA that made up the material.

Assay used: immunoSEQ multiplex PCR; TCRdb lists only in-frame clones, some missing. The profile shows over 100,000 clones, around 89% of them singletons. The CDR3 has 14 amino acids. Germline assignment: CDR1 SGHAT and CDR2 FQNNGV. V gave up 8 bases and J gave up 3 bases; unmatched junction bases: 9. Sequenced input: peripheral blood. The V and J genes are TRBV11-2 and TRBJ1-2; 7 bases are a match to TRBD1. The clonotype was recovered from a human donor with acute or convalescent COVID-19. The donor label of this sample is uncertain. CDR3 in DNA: TGTGCCAGCTCCCGGGGTGACAGGGACTATGGCTACACCTTC. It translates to CASSRGDRDYGYTF. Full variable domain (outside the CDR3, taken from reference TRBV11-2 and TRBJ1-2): EAGVAQSPRYKIIEKRQSVAFWCNPISGHATLYWYQQILGQGPKLLIQFQNNGVVDDSQLPKDRFSAERLKGVDSTLKIQPAKLEDSAVYLCASSRGDRDYGYTFGSGTRLTVV.